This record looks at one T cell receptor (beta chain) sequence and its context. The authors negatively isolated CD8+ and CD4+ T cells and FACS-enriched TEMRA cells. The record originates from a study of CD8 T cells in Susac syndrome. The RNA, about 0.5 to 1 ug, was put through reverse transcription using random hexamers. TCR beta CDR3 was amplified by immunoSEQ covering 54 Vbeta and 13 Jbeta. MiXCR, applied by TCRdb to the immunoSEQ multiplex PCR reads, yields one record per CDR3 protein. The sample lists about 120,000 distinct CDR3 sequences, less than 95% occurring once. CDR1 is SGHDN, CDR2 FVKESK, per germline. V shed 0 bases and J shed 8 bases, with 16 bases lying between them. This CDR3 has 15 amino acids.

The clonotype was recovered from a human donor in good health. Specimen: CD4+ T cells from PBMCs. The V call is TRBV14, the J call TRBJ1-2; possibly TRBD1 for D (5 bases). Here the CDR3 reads CASSQEGGGYIGYTF. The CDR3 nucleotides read TGTGCCAGCAGCCAAGAAGGTGGGGGGTACATAGGCTACACCTTC.